This T cell receptor beta chain emerged from a study of cytomegalovirus exposure and HLA in healthy donors. General observations from the study: Diagnosis of cytomegalovirus status made by the classifier reportedly showed high specificity and sensitivity.

Of note for this clone: The antigen is undetermined.

Primers: 60 Vbeta forward and 13 Jbeta reverse. TCRdb keeps only in-frame clones here, not all; method: immunoSEQ multiplex PCR. The profile shows 150,000 to 200,000 clones, 78% of them singletons. There are 15 residues in the CDR3. Trimming removed 6 bases from V and 1 base from J; junction bases left unmatched: 6. Per the germline V gene, CDR1 is KGHSH and CDR2 is LQKENI. The sequence derives from a male donor in good health and CMV-seronegative. Material: PBMCs. The rearrangement uses TRBV18 and TRBJ2-7; 10 bases align to TRBD1. The CDR3: CASSPGTGVSYEQYF. The CDR3 nucleotides read TGTGCCAGCTCCCCCGGGACAGGGGTATCCTACGAGCAGTACTTC.